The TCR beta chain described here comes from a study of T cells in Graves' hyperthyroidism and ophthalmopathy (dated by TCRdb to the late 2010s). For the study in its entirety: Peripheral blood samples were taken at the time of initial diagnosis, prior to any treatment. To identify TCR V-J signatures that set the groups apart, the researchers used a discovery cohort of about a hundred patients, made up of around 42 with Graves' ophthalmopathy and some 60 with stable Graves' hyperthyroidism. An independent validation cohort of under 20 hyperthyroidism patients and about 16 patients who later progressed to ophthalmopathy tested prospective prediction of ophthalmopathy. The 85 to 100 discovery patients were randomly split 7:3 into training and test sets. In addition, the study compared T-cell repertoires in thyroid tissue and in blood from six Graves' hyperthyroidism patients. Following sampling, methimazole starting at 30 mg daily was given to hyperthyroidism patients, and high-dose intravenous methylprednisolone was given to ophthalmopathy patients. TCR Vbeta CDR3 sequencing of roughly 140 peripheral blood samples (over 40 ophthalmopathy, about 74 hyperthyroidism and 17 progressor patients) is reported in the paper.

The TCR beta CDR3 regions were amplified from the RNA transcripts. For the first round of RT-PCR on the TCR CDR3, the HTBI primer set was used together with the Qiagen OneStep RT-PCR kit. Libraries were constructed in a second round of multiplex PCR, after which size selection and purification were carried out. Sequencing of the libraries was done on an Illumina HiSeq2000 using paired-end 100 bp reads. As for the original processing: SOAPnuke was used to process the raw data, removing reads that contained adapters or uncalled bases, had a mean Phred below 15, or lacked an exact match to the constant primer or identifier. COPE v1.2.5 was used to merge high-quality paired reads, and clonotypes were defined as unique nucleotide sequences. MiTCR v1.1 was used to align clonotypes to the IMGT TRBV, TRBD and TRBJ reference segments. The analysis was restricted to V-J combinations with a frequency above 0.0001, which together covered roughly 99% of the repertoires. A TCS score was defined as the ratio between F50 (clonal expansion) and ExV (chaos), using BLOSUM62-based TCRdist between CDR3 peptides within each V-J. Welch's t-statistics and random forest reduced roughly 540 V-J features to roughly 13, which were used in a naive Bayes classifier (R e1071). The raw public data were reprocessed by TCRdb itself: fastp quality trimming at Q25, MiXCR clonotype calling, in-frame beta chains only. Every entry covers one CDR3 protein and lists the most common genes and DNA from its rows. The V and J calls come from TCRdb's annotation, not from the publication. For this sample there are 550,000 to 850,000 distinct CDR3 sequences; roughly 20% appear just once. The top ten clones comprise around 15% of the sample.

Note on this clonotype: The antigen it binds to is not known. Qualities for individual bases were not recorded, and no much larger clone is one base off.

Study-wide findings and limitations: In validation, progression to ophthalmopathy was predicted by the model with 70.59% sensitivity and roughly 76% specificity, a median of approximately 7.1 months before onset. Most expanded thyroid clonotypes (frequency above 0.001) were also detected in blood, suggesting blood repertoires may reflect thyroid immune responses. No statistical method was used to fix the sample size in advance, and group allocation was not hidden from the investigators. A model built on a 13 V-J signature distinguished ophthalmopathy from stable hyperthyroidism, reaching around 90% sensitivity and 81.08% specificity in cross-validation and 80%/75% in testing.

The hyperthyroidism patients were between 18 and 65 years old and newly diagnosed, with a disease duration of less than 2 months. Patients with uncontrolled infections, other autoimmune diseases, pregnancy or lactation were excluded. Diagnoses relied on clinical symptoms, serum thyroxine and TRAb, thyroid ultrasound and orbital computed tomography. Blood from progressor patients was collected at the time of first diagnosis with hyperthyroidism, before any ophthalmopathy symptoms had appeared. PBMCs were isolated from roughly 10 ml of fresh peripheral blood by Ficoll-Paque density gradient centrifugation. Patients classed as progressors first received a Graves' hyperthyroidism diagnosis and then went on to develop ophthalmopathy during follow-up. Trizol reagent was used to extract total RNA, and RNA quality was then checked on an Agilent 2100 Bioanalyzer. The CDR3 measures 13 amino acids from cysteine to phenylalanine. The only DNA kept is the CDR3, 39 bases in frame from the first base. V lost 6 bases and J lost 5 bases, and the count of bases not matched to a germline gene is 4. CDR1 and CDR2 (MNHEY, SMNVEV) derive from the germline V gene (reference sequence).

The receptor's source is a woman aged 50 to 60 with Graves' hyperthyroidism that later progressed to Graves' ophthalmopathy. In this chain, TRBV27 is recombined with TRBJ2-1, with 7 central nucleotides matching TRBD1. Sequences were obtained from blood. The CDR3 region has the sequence CASSNRGDNEQFF. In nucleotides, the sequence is TGTGCCAGCAGCAACAGGGGTGACAATGAGCAGTTCTTC.